This record covers a single TCR beta chain. The antigen remains unidentified. Primers for the PCR totalled 60 Vbeta and 13 Jbeta. Per the authors' pipeline: About 10 million shared chains were among approximately 87 million unique TCR beta chains counted in a later analysis. Generated by immunoSEQ multiplex PCR, the TCRdb table keeps only in-frame clones and is missing some. V, J and clone size derive from that table, while D and trimming were established from the DNA sequence. This table lists about 20,000 clones. The V and J ends lost 7 bases and 1 base respectively, with 13 bases between them. This CDR3 spans 13 amino acids. Germline V lookup: CDR1 SQVTM, CDR2 ANQGSEA. These data come from a study of cytomegalovirus exposure and HLA in healthy donors. Study details: Most genotyped donors, roughly 80% of about 400, had Caucasian-associated genetic ancestry. Study results and caveats: V- and J-gene trimming in TCR beta was tied to a missense DCLRE1C variant by an analysis performed later. Testing in vitro showed three CMV-associated chains specific for CMV antigens.

The origin of this receptor is a man between 60 and 75 years old in good health and CMV-seropositive. The sample taken for sequencing was PBMCs. The genes are TRBV29-1 and TRBJ1-1, with unresolved D. CDR3: CSADPSGNTEAFF. The CDR3 DNA reads TGCAGCGCTGACCCCTCGGGGAACACTGAAGCTTTCTTT.